This TCR beta chain was sequenced during a study of Ad26.COV2.S vaccination and SARS-CoV-2 variants. Overall study: The vaccine Ad26.COV2.S was put into the muscle once, or twice with 56 days between. Study-wide points: CD8+ and CD4+ T cells specific for spike reportedly responded with substantial breadth after vaccination. Breadth and depth estimates from TCRs may understate total T cell responses.

Of note for this clone: Its antigen is undetermined.

Assay used: immunoSEQ multiplex PCR; TCRdb lists only in-frame clones, some missing. The sample has a few hundred thousand clones, about nine tenths seen once. The CDR3 length is 10 residues. The V end lost 4 bases, the J end lost 15 bases, and 10 bases lay between the germline ends. CDR1 is SNHLY and CDR2 is FYNNEI in the germline V gene. The treatment denotes: over 15 received Ad26.COV2.S at low or high dose, single or two shots; 5 received placebo; per-sample allocation not given. Sampling happened 63 days after the first vaccine or placebo injection. The sequencing used peripheral blood, collected in a trial of Ad26.COV2.S vaccine versus placebo. The gene calls are TRBV2 and TRBJ2-1; possibly TRBD2 for D (6 bases). The TCR comes from a person between 18 and 60 years old who received the Ad26.COV2.S COVID-19 vaccine or a placebo. CDR3 sequence (DNA): TGTGCCAGCAGTGGCGTCGGGGGGTTCTTC. This sequence encodes CASSGVGGFF.